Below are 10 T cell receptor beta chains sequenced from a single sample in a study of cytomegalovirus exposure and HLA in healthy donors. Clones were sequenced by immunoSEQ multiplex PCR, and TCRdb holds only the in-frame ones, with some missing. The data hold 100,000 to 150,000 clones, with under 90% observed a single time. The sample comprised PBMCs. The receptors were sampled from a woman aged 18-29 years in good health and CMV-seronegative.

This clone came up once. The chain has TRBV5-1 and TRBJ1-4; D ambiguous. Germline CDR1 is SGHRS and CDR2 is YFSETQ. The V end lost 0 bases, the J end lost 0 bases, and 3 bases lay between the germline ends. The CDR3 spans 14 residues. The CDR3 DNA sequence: TGCGCCAGCAGCTTGGCGGCAACTAATGAAAAACTGTTTTTT. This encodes CASSLAATNEKLFF.

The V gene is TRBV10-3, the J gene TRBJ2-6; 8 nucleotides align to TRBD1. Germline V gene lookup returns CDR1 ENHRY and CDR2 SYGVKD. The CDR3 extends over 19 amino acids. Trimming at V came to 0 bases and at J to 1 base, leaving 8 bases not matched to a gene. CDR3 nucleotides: TGTGCCATCAGTGAGTCGATGGGCAGGGGGCTATCTGGGGCCAACGTCCTGACTTTC. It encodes CAISESMGRGLSGANVLTF.

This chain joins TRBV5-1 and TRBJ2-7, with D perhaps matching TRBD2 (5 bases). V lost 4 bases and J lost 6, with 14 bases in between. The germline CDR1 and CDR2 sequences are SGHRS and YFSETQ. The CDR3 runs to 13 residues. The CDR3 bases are TGCGCCAGCAGCACCCGACTAAGTTTCGAGCAGTACTTC. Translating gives CASSTRLSFEQYF.

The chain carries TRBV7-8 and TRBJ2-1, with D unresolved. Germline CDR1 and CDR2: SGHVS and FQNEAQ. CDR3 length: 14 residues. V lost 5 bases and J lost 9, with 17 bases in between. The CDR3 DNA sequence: TGTGCCAGCAGCGGCCCCAGGTTTGGCGTTGAGCAGTTCTTC. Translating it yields CASSGPRFGVEQFF.

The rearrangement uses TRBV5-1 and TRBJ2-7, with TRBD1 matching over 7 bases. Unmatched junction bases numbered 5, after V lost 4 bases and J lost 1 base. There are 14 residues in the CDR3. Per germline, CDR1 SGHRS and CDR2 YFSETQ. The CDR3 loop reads CASSARDSSYEQYF. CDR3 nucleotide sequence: TGCGCCAGCAGCGCAAGGGACAGTTCCTACGAGCAGTACTTC.

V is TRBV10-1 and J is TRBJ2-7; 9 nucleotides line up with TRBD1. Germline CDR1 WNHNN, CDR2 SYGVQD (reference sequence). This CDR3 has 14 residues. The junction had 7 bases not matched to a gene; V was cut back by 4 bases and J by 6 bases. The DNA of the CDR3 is TGCGCCAGCAGTGTCGGGACAGGGTTCTCCGAGCAGTACTTC. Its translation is CASSVGTGFSEQYF.

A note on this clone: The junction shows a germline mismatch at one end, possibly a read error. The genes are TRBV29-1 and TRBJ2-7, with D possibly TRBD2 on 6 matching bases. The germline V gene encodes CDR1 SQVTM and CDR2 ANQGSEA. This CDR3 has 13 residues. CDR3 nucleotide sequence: TGCAGCGTGGAAGGAGGGAACTCCTACGAGCAGTACTTC. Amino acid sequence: CSVEGGNSYEQYF.

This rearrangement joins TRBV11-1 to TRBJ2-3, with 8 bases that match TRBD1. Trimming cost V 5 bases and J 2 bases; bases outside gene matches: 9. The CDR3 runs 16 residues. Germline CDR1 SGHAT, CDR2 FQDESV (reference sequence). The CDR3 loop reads CASSQDRGLYTDTQYF. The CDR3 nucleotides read TGTGCCAGCAGCCAAGACAGGGGCCTCTACACAGATACGCAGTATTTT.

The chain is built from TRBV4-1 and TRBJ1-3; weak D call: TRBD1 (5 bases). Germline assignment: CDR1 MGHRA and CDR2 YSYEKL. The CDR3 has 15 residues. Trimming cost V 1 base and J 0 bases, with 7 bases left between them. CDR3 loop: CASSQATGSGNTIYF. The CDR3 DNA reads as TGCGCCAGCAGCCAAGCAACAGGCTCTGGAAACACCATATATTTT.

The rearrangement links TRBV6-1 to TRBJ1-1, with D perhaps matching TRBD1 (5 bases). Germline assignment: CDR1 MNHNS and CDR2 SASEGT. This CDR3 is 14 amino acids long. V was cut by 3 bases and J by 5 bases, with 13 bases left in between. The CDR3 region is CASSDPAGVTEAFF. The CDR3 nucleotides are TGTGCCAGCAGTGACCCGGCGGGGGTTACTGAAGCTTTCTTT.